Below, one T cell receptor (beta chain) is given with its context. The antigen is unknown. This sample was included in a study of cytomegalovirus exposure and HLA in healthy donors. Germline V gives CDR1 MDHEN, CDR2 SYDVKM. Trimming pared 6 bases from V and 3 bases from J, leaving 17 bases between. This CDR3 is built from 15 residues. 13 Jbeta primers and 60 Vbeta primers were used for the PCR. The assay was immunoSEQ multiplex PCR, and TCRdb's table has in-frame clones only and misses some. The table shows fewer than 150,000 clones, with approximately 80% occurring only once. Study findings and constraints: Excluded were some V segments that proved indistinguishable, including TRBV6-2 and TRBV6-3. V- and J-gene trimming of TCR beta was linked (in a later analysis) to a missense DCLRE1C variant.

The receptor was isolated from a woman in her thirties or forties in good health and CMV-seropositive. What was sequenced was PBMCs. This rearrangement joins TRBV28 to TRBJ1-2; TRBD1 is a possible D gene (6 bases). The CDR3 spells CASSVGGQVYYGYTF. CDR3 sequence (DNA): TGTGCCAGCAGCGTGGGGGGGCAGGTATACTATGGCTACACCTTC.